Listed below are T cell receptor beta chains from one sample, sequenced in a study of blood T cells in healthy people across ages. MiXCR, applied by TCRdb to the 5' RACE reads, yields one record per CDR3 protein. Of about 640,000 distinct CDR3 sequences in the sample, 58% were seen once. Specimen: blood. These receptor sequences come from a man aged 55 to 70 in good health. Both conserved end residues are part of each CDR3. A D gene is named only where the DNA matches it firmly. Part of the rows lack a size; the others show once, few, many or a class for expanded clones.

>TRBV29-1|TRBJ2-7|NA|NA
TGCAGCGTTGGGGGGGTCAGGGAAGGCGAGCAGTACTTC
CSVGGVREGEQYF
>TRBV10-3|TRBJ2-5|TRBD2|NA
TGTGCTATTAGACCGGGACTAGATTCGGAGACCCAGTACTTC
CAIRPGLDSETQYF
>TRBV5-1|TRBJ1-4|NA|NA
TGCGCCAGCAGCTTGGTGAGCCAGGGCGGCGAAAAACTGTTTTTT
CASSLVSQGGEKLFF
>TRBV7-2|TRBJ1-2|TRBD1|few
TGTGCCAGCAACCTACAGGGGCCCTATGGCTACACCTTC
CASNLQGPYGYTF
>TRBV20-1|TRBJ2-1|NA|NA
TGCAGTGCTAGTTCCATGGGGTTTGAGCAGTTCTTC
CSASSMGFEQFF
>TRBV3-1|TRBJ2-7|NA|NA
TGTGCCAGCAGTTTGGCGACAGTTTACAATGAGCAGTACTTC
CASSLATVYNEQYF
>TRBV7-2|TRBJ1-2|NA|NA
TGTGCCAGCAGCCTAGCTACCGGGACGGTTAACTATGGCTACACCTTC
CASSLATGTVNYGYTF
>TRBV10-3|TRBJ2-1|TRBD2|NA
TGTGCCATCAGTGAGGGGATGGGACTAGCGCACAATGAGCAGTTCTTC
CAISEGMGLAHNEQFF
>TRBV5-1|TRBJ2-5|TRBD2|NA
TGCGCCAGCAGCCTCCTAACGGGGGGGCCTCAAGAGACCCAGTACTTC
CASSLLTGGPQETQYF
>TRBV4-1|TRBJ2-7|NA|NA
TGCGCCAGCAGCCAAGAGACCGGAACGGCCTACGAGCAGTACTTC
CASSQETGTAYEQYF
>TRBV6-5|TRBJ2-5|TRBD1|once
TGTGCCAGCAGTTACTCCGGACAGGGGATGGAGACCCAGTACTTC
CASSYSGQGMETQYF
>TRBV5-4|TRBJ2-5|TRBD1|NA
TGTGCCAGCAGCCCGGAAATAAACAGGGGAGAGACCCAGTACTTC
CASSPEINRGETQYF
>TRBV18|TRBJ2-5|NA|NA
TGTGTCAGCGCACCACCCCAGGGGACCCAGTACTTC
CVSAPPQGTQYF
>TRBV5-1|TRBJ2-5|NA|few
TGCGCCAGCAAGTGGACCGACGGGACCCTTCCGGAGTACTTC
CASKWTDGTLPEYF
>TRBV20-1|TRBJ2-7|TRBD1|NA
TGCAGTGCAACCGAGGGGACAGGAACCTACGAGCAGTACTTC
CSATEGTGTYEQYF
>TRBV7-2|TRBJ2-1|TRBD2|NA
TGTGCCAGCAGCATACTAGCGGGGACCTACAATGAGCAGTTCTTC
CASSILAGTYNEQFF
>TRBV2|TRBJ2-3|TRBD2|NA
TGTGCCAGCAGTAAGCTAGCGGGGGCCAACACAGATACGCAGTATTTT
CASSKLAGANTDTQYF
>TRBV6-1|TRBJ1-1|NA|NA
TGTGCCAGCAACCCTGGACAGTTGAACACTGGAGCTTTCTTT
CASNPGQLNTGAFF
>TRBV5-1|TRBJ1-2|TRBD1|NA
TGCGCCAGCAGCAACGGATACGGGACAGGGGCCGTTAACTATGGCTACACCTTC
CASSNGYGTGAVNYGYTF
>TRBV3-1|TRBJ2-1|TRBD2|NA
TGTGCCAGCAGCTTACCCGGACTAGCGGGGTGGAATGAGCAGTTCTTC
CASSLPGLAGWNEQFF
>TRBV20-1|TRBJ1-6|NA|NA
TGCAGTGCTAGAAGAGGGGAGACTTCACCCCTCCACTTT
CSARRGETSPLHF
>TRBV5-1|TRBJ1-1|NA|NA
TGCGCCAGCAGCCGCCCGGATGCAGGTGAAGCTTTCTTT
CASSRPDAGEAFF